This TCR beta chain was found in a study of blood T cell repertoires in COVID-19. Study as a whole: Sources were T cells, B-cell-depleted T cells, or PBMCs; the material itself was cDNA or gDNA.

This clone was observed a handful of times. The CDR3 covers 17 residues. Per germline, CDR1 KGHSH and CDR2 LQKENI. Trimming took 1 base from V and 2 from J; bases not matched to a gene: 10. Per the original methods: Estimated nucleated cell counts came from reference gene primer amplification. Assay used: immunoSEQ multiplex PCR; TCRdb lists only in-frame clones, some missing. Clone size and V and J calls were adopted from that table, with D and trimming inferred from the DNA. The table shows 250,000 to 300,000 clones, with 81% occurring only once. The V call is TRBV18, the J call TRBJ1-1; the match to TRBD1 covers 7 bases. The specimen was peripheral blood. The TCR comes from a woman aged 55-69 years with active or convalescent COVID-19. The CDR3 bases are TGTGCCAGCTCACCACGGCTTGGACAGGTGGGAAACACTGAAGCTTTCTTT. Protein: CASSPRLGQVGNTEAFF.